These T cell receptor beta chains were read from a single sample in a study of identical twins. MiXCR, applied by TCRdb to the 5' RACE reads, yields one record per CDR3 protein. The top ten hold 0.85% to 1% of the sample, which has 700,000 or so distinct CDR3 sequences, over 8.5% seen once. This same sample was also part of a study on yellow fever vaccine responses in identical twins.

Sequenced sample: PBMCs. These receptors were obtained from a woman in her late teens or twenties in good health. Both conserved end residues are part of each CDR3. A D gene is named only where the DNA matches it firmly. Size is omitted from some rows. Given values are once, few, many or a class for expanded clones.

v_gene	d_gene	abundance	j_gene	CDR3aa	CDR3nt
TRBV7-2	NA	many	TRBJ2-1	CASSLAYSPQYNEQFF	TGTGCCAGCAGCTTAGCCTACAGCCCCCAATACAATGAGCAGTTCTTC
TRBV7-2	TRBD2	NA	TRBJ2-7	CASSLPNGGGYEQYF	TGTGCCAGCAGCTTACCGAATGGCGGGGGGTACGAGCAGTACTTC
TRBV20-1	TRBD2	NA	TRBJ2-7	CSARETGTSGAQYF	TGCAGTGCTAGGGAAACCGGGACTAGCGGAGCGCAGTACTTC
TRBV28	TRBD1	NA	TRBJ2-5	CASSLRRGQGWETQYF	TGTGCCAGCAGTTTGAGAAGGGGACAGGGGTGGGAGACCCAGTACTTC
TRBV28	TRBD2	few	TRBJ2-3	CASSNLGGGADTQYF	TGTGCCAGCAGTAACCTCGGGGGAGGGGCAGATACGCAGTATTTT
TRBV20-1	TRBD2	NA	TRBJ2-5	CSALGAGTSFIQETQYF	TGCAGTGCTCTGGGCGCCGGGACTAGCTTTATCCAAGAGACCCAGTACTTC
TRBV12-3/TRBV12-4	TRBD2	few	TRBJ2-1	CASSLRLAGGYEQFF	TGTGCCAGCAGTTTAAGACTAGCGGGAGGTTATGAGCAGTTCTTC
TRBV6-4	TRBD2	few	TRBJ2-2	CASRLIAGASRGELFF	TGTGCCAGCAGACTTATAGCGGGGGCGTCACGCGGGGAGCTGTTTTTT
TRBV7-2	TRBD1	NA	TRBJ2-6	CASGQDRITGANVLTF	TGTGCCAGCGGACAGGACAGGATAACTGGGGCCAACGTCCTGACTTTC
TRBV20-1	TRBD2	few	TRBJ2-7	CSAPSGEGAYEQYF	TGCAGTGCCCCTAGCGGGGAGGGGGCCTACGAGCAGTACTTC
TRBV12-3/TRBV12-4	TRBD1	NA	TRBJ2-6	CASSFFNDRGIFGANVLTF	TGTGCCAGCAGTTTTTTCAACGACAGGGGGATTTTTGGGGCCAACGTCCTGACTTTC
TRBV6-5	NA	NA	TRBJ1-5	CASRTGSQPQHF	TGTGCCAGCCGAACGGGGAGTCAGCCCCAGCATTTT
TRBV12-3/TRBV12-4	NA	NA	TRBJ2-3	CASSWGAPSTDTQYF	TGTGCCAGCAGTTGGGGGGCGCCTAGCACAGATACGCAGTATTTT
TRBV6-4	NA	NA	TRBJ2-1	CASSMGHGGNEQFF	TGTGCCAGCAGCATGGGCCACGGGGGCAATGAGCAGTTCTTC
TRBV2	NA	many	TRBJ2-5	CASGTYQETQYF	TGTGCCAGCGGGACTTACCAAGAGACCCAGTACTTC
TRBV29-1	NA	many	TRBJ2-1	CSVAPRAIPEQFF	TGCAGCGTTGCGCCGAGGGCTATCCCTGAGCAGTTCTTC
TRBV25-1	TRBD1	few	TRBJ2-1	CASEQAGQGDNEQFF	TGTGCCAGCGAACAGGCAGGACAGGGGGACAATGAGCAGTTCTTC
TRBV9	TRBD1	few	TRBJ2-7	CASSPFRTGGEFGEQYF	TGTGCCAGCAGCCCGTTTCGGACAGGGGGCGAATTTGGGGAGCAGTACTTC
TRBV7-9	NA	few	TRBJ1-4	CASSSDSREKLFF	TGTGCCAGCAGCTCGGACTCCAGGGAAAAACTGTTTTTT
TRBV7-2	NA	few	TRBJ2-3	CASRGGAEGTQYF	TGTGCCAGCAGGGGGGGGGCCGAAGGTACGCAGTATTTT
TRBV20-1	NA	few	TRBJ2-7	CSARDRGGISYEQYF	TGCAGTGCTAGAGATCGCGGCGGGATCTCCTACGAGCAGTACTTC
TRBV5-1	NA	NA	TRBJ2-7	CASSLETGPPRDEQYF	TGCGCCAGCAGCTTGGAAACAGGCCCACCTAGGGACGAGCAGTACTTC
TRBV28	TRBD2	NA	TRBJ2-1	CASTSGGGTYNEQFF	TGTGCCAGCACCTCGGGGGGGGGGACCTACAATGAGCAGTTCTTC
TRBV7-2	NA	NA	TRBJ2-1	CASRSGGGRGNEQFF	TGTGCCAGCAGATCCGGGGGAGGCAGAGGTAATGAGCAGTTCTTC
TRBV27	NA	many	TRBJ1-1	CASSFTVLKNTEAFF	TGTGCCAGCAGTTTCACAGTACTCAAGAACACTGAAGCTTTCTTT
TRBV7-7	NA	few	TRBJ2-3	CASSLSRVIDTQYF	TGTGCTAGCAGTCTATCCAGGGTTATAGATACGCAGTATTTT
TRBV3-1	NA	many	TRBJ2-7	CASSQDQASYEQYF	TGTGCCAGCAGCCAAGATCAGGCCTCCTACGAGCAGTACTTC
TRBV20-1	NA	many	TRBJ1-2	CSARDPGYGYTF	TGCAGTGCTAGAGATCCAGGTTACGGCTACACCTTC
TRBV12-3/TRBV12-4	TRBD1	NA	TRBJ2-7	CASSLGGQQLSGPTYEQYF	TGTGCCAGCAGTCTAGGGGGACAGCAACTCTCAGGCCCCACCTACGAGCAGTACTTC
TRBV7-2	TRBD2	many	TRBJ2-5	CASSPGLAKETQYF	TGTGCCAGCAGCCCCGGACTAGCTAAGGAGACCCAGTACTTC
TRBV5-1	TRBD2	few	TRBJ2-7	CASSLRISGVYEQYF	TGCGCCAGCAGCTTGCGGATTAGCGGGGTATACGAGCAGTACTTC
TRBV6-5	NA	NA	TRBJ1-4	CASSYRGSPNEKLFF	TGTGCCAGCAGTTACCGGGGATCTCCAAATGAAAAACTGTTTTTT
TRBV6-5	TRBD2	NA	TRBJ2-5	CASSWTSGGRETQYF	TGTGCCAGCAGTTGGACTAGCGGGGGTAGAGAGACCCAGTACTTC
TRBV14	NA	NA	TRBJ2-3	CASTRKLGAGTDTQYF	TGTGCCAGCACCCGAAAATTGGGAGCCGGAACAGATACGCAGTATTTT
TRBV29-1	NA	many	TRBJ1-2	CSVVGESYTF	TGCAGCGTTGTGGGGGAAAGCTACACCTTC
TRBV11-2	NA	NA	TRBJ2-5	CASSLETRTQYF	TGTGCCAGCAGCTTAGAAACCAGGACCCAGTACTTC
TRBV7-8	NA	few	TRBJ2-5	CASSLRGANQETQYF	TGTGCCAGCAGCTTACGGGGGGCTAACCAAGAGACCCAGTACTTC
TRBV6-2/TRBV6-3	NA	many	TRBJ2-7	CASSYGLATISYEQYF	TGTGCCAGCAGTTACGGGCTAGCGACCATCTCCTACGAGCAGTACTTC
TRBV28	TRBD1	few	TRBJ1-2	CASSWADRERIYGYTF	TGTGCCAGCAGTTGGGCCGACAGGGAAAGAATCTATGGCTACACCTTC
TRBV5-6	NA	many	TRBJ2-1	CASSFLRGNEQFF	TGTGCCAGCAGCTTCCTGCGGGGCAATGAGCAGTTCTTC
TRBV28	NA	NA	TRBJ2-7	CASSLEPGSRYF	TGTGCCAGCAGTTTAGAACCGGGCTCCAGGTACTTC
TRBV27	NA	NA	TRBJ1-1	CASSLQAPNTEAFF	TGTGCCAGCAGTTTACAGGCGCCGAACACTGAAGCTTTCTTT
TRBV20-1	TRBD2	NA	TRBJ2-7	CSVTPSGGALEQYF	TGCAGTGTCACCCCTAGCGGGGGGGCGCTGGAGCAGTACTTC
TRBV29-1	NA	many	TRBJ2-7	CSVLSSYEQYF	TGCAGCGTCCTAAGCTCCTACGAGCAGTACTTC
TRBV4-1	TRBD2	few	TRBJ2-5	CASSQVGRGGRETQYF	TGCGCCAGCAGCCAAGTTGGGCGGGGGGGCCGAGAGACCCAGTACTTC
TRBV5-1	NA	few	TRBJ1-4	CASSPESAVKGEKLFF	TGCGCCAGCAGCCCAGAGTCAGCAGTCAAGGGTGAAAAACTGTTTTTT